These 6 T cell receptor beta chains originate from one sample sequenced in a study of blood T cell repertoires in COVID-19. Method: immunoSEQ multiplex PCR; TCRdb's copy keeps in-frame clones and lacks some. In the table there are roughly 400,000 clones, over 75% of which are singletons. Sample: PBMCs or T cells enriched from blood (not recorded which). The receptors stem from a man aged 30 to 45 who had recovered from COVID-19.

This clone was seen more than once but under ten times. This chain links TRBV6-4 with TRBJ2-2; weak D call: TRBD1 (6 bases). V was trimmed by 4 bases and J by 1 base, leaving 13 bases between them. There are 16 residues in the CDR3. Germline V gives CDR1 MRHNA, CDR2 SNTAGT. DNA of the CDR3: TGTGCCAGCAGTGTCTCCGGGACACTGAACACCGGGGAGCTGTTTTTT. Its translation: CASSVSGTLNTGELFF.

The V and J genes are TRBV3-1 (or the pseudogene TRBV3-2) and TRBJ2-5; D is possibly TRBD1 (6 bases). The CDR3 has 14 amino acids. Trimming took off 0 bases at V and 2 bases at J, with 7 bases between the two ends. Germline CDR1 is LGHDT and CDR2 is YNNKEL (reference sequence). The CDR3 DNA reads as TGTGCCAGCAGCCAAGATACAGGGCAAGAGACCCAGTACTTC. It codes for CASSQDTGQETQYF.

The CDR3 coding sequence is TGCAGCGTTGGACTGGGTGCGCTAGCGGGAGTCCCATACGAGCAGTACTTC. This encodes CSVGLGALAGVPYEQYF. The chain carries TRBV29-1 and TRBJ2-7, with 10 bases matching TRBD2. CDR1 and CDR2 (germline): SQVTM, ANQGSEA. The CDR3 runs to 17 residues. V gave up 4 bases and J gave up 4 bases; unmatched junction bases: 16.

This chain connects TRBV19 to TRBJ1-2; D unclear. In germline, CDR1 is LNHDA, CDR2 SQIVND (reference sequence). Trimming removed 7 bases at V and 4 bases at J, with 13 bases between. The CDR3 contains 13 residues. The CDR3 loop reads CASTSGLTYGYTF. The DNA of the CDR3 is TGTGCCAGTACCTCTGGACTCACCTATGGCTACACCTTC.

This chain connects TRBV13 to TRBJ2-2, with 11 bases identical to TRBD2. Losses at the gene ends were 5 bases for V and 7 bases for J; bases not matched to a gene: 6. Germline lookup yields CDR1 PRHDT and CDR2 FYEKMQ (reference sequence). The CDR3 is 15 amino acids. The CDR3 nucleotides read TGTGCCAGCAGCAAACTAGCGGGAGTGGACGGGGAGCTGTTTTTT. This translates into CASSKLAGVDGELFF.

This chain joins TRBV29-1 and TRBJ2-1; the D gene is possibly TRBD2 (6 bases). The CDR3 extends over 13 amino acids. Looked up from germline, CDR1 is SQVTM and CDR2 is ANQGSEA. The V end lost 4 bases, the J end lost 6 bases, and 13 bases lay between the germline ends. The CDR3, as DNA: TGCAGCGTTGTGGTGGGAGGTATCAATGAGCAGTTCTTC. Residues: CSVVVGGINEQFF.